This T cell receptor (beta chain) was documented in a study of shared clonotypes between healthy human individuals. Study-wide results and limits: Naive CD4 clonotype sharing across a few donors was around 5%. Non-shared clonotypes had lower generation probabilities than those shared by all four donors. Blood was the sole source, and tissue repertoires probably differ.

The CDR3 contains 14 residues. V shed 5 bases and J shed 1 base, with 11 bases lying between them. Germline lookup yields CDR1 MNHNY and CDR2 SVGAGI (reference sequence). The protocol was immunoSEQ multiplex PCR, while the TCRdb copy is restricted to in-frame clones and leaves out a portion. Seen here are more than 2 million clones, 95% observed once, and the top ten hold around 0.13%. To note about this clone: Its target is not known.

The TCR sequence derives from a man aged 18 to 35 in good health. The sample consisted of naive CD4+ T cells sorted from blood. Subset noted: CD45RA+ positively selected. The chain joins TRBV6-6 to TRBJ1-1, with D uncertain. Written as DNA, the CDR3 is TGTGCCAGCAGTGGGTTGAATCAGAACACTGAAGCTTTCTTT. This codes for CASSGLNQNTEAFF.